The source of this T cell receptor beta chain is a study of Ad26.COV2.S vaccination and SARS-CoV-2 variants. Documented treatment: some 20 received Ad26.COV2.S at low or high dose, single or two shots; roughly five received placebo; per-sample allocation not given. Sampling happened 63 days after the first vaccine or placebo injection. Donor was an adult aged 18-55 years in Boston. Worth noting for this clone: The antigen remains unidentified.

Looked up from germline, CDR1 is LGHDT and CDR2 is YNNKEL (reference sequence). Germline trimming cut 1 base from V and 9 bases from J; bases unmatched to any gene: 8. There are 15 residues in the CDR3. General study results and limits: Non-spike TCR breadth was similar in vaccine and placebo recipients. Following vaccination, spike-specific CD8+ and CD4+ T cell responses reportedly exhibited substantial breadth.

Profiling relied on immunoSEQ multiplex PCR, and the TCRdb table lists in-frame clones only, not all of them. Among 400,000 to 450,000 clones, less than 95% were seen once, and the ten largest hold around 4.5%. This receptor was taken from a person aged 18-65 years who received the Ad26.COV2.S COVID-19 vaccine or a placebo. The sample consisted of peripheral blood, taken in a trial of Ad26.COV2.S vaccine versus placebo. The chain joins TRBV3-1 (or the pseudogene TRBV3-2) to TRBJ2-1, with 8 bases that match TRBD1. Here the CDR3 reads CASSQAAGGVSEQFF. CDR3 sequence (DNA): TGTGCCAGCAGCCAAGCGGCAGGGGGCGTAAGTGAGCAGTTCTTC.